This entry lists 30 T cell receptor beta chains sequenced from one sample in a study of somatic mutations in cytotoxic T cells in rheumatoid arthritis. Profiled with immunoSEQ multiplex PCR; TCRdb holds only in-frame clones, not every one. This repertoire shows 7,000 to 8,000 clones, roughly 87% found once; its top ten account for about a sixth. Sequencing was done on a sample of CD8+ T cells sorted from blood. Receptors were obtained from a man aged 35 to 55 with rheumatoid arthritis.

The V gene is TRBV5-6, the J gene TRBJ2-1, with D maybe TRBD2 (5 bases). The CDR3 contains 14 residues. Germline CDR1 and CDR2: SGHDT and YYEEEE. Trimming cost V 0 bases and J 2 bases, with 6 bases left between them. The CDR3 loop reads CASSLGRAYNEQFF. The CDR3 region has the DNA TGTGCCAGCAGCTTGGGGCGGGCCTACAATGAGCAGTTCTTC. The full variable domain, completed using reference TRBV5-6 and TRBJ2-1, is DAGVTQSPTHLIKTRGQQVTLRCSPKSGHDTVSWYQQALGQGPQFIFQYYEEEERQRGNFPDRFSGHQFPNYSSELNVNALLLGDSALYLCASSLGRAYNEQFFGPGTRLTVL.

The chain uses TRBV19 and TRBJ2-2, with D perhaps matching TRBD1 (5 bases). Germline values: CDR1 LNHDA, CDR2 SQIVND (reference sequence). Trimming stripped 3 bases from V and 5 bases from J, with 10 bases between. This CDR3 is 14 amino acids long. For the CDR3, the DNA is TGTGCCAGTAGTATGCAGGGCAATACCGGGGAGCTGTTTTTT. This codes for CASSMQGNTGELFF. The full variable domain, its missing parts supplied by reference TRBV19 and TRBJ2-2, is DGGITQSPKYLFRKEGQNVTLSCEQNLNHDAMYWYRQDPGQGLRLIYYSQIVNDFQKGDIAEGYSVSREKKESFPLTVTSAQKNPTAFYLCASSMQGNTGELFFGEGSRLTVL.

The chain links TRBV6-1 to TRBJ1-2; 7 nucleotides agree with TRBD1. Germline-derived CDR1 and CDR2 are MNHNS and SASEGT. The CDR3 totals 16 residues. The V segment lost 0 bases and the J segment 4 bases; nucleotides outside the gene matches: 8. The CDR3 protein is CASSEARGQITYGYTF. The DNA of the CDR3 is TGTGCCAGCAGTGAAGCACGGGGACAGATCACCTATGGCTACACCTTC.

The V call is TRBV7-9, the J call TRBJ2-4, with D perhaps matching TRBD1 (6 bases). CDR1 and CDR2 (germline): SEHNR, FQNEAQ (reference sequence). This CDR3 has 16 amino acids. The ends were cut back, 4 bases at V and 2 bases at J, with 15 bases in the middle. The CDR3: CASSWSQGWTKNIQYF. DNA of the CDR3: TGTGCCAGCAGCTGGAGTCAGGGGTGGACCAAAAACATTCAGTACTTC.

The CDR3 nucleotides read TGTGCCAGTAGTACAGACAGGGAGGAAGGTGAGACCCAGTACTTC. It encodes CASSTDREEGETQYF. This chain connects TRBV19 to TRBJ2-5; D possibly corresponds to TRBD1 (7 bases). V lost 4 bases to trimming and J lost 5 bases, with 17 bases between them. The germline V gene encodes CDR1 LNHDA and CDR2 SQIVND (reference sequence). This CDR3 has 15 residues.

This sequence joins TRBV1 and TRBJ2-1; no DNA check was done on the table's D call, TRBD2. TRBV1 is designated a pseudogene. The CDR3 covers 16 residues. CDR3 DNA: TGCACCAGCAGCCAACCAGCGGGGGGAATCTACAATGAGCAGTTCTTC. This translates into CTSSQPAGGIYNEQFF.

The genes are TRBV9 and TRBJ2-2, with 9 nucleotides matching TRBD1. CDR1 is SGDLS, CDR2 YYNGEE, per germline. V gave up 3 bases and J gave up 5 bases; unmatched junction bases: 5. The CDR3 is 15 amino acids. The CDR3 protein is CASSATGGYTGELFF. DNA for the CDR3: TGTGCCAGCAGCGCCACAGGGGGCTATACCGGGGAGCTGTTTTTT.

This clone showed up just a few times. The chain carries TRBV6-1 and TRBJ2-3; 16 nucleotides align to TRBD2. J gave up 4 bases and V 6 bases, and 1 base lay outside the gene matches. There are 15 residues in the CDR3. CDR1 and CDR2 from the germline V gene are MNHNS and SASEGT. CDR3 protein: CASRGLAGGPDTQYF. CDR3 DNA sequence: TGTGCCAGCAGGGGACTAGCGGGGGGGCCAGATACGCAGTATTTT.

This rearrangement joins TRBV6-5 to TRBJ2-7, with 7 bases aligning to TRBD2. There are 14 residues in the CDR3. Looked up from germline, CDR1 is MNHEY and CDR2 is SVGAGI. J was trimmed by 0 bases and V by 3 bases; bases with no gene match: 2. Here the CDR3 reads CASSYGGGSYEQYF. The CDR3 DNA follows: TGTGCCAGCAGTTATGGCGGGGGCTCCTACGAGCAGTACTTC.

The V and J genes are TRBV6-5 and TRBJ1-5; no reliable D call. This CDR3 region has 13 residues. The V end was cut by 5 bases, the J end by 4 bases, with 9 bases between. Germline V gene data show CDR1 as MNHEY and CDR2 as SVGAGI. The CDR3 region is CASSPSGNQPQHF. CDR3 coding DNA: TGTGCCAGCAGTCCGTCGGGGAATCAGCCCCAGCATTTT.

This clone was found once. The chain links TRBV4-2 to TRBJ2-1; TRBD2 agrees at 7 bases. V was pared by 0 bases and J by 4 bases, with 9 bases of the junction left unmatched. The CDR3 spans 17 residues. CDR1 is LGHNA, CDR2 YNFKEQ, per germline. CDR3 DNA: TGTGCCAGCAGCCAAGATGACCTGGGGGGGACTTACAATGAGCAGTTCTTC. Amino acids: CASSQDDLGGTYNEQFF.

This rearrangement joins TRBV2 to TRBJ1-5; D gene unclear. Trimming shortened V by 8 bases and J by 7 bases, and 9 bases separated the two germline ends. The CDR3 has 11 residues. Germline-derived CDR1 and CDR2 are SNHLY and FYNNEI. The CDR3, as DNA: TGTGCCAGCGGACCGGGGCAGCCCCAGCATTTT. Translation gives CASGPGQPQHF. Full variable domain (remainder filled in from reference TRBV2 and TRBJ1-5): EPEVTQTPSHQVTQMGQEVILRCVPISNHLYFYWYRQILGQKVEFLVSFYNNEISEKSEIFDDQFSVERPDGSNFTLKIRSTKLEDSAMYFCASGPGQPQHFGDGTRLSIL.

The gene calls are TRBV10-3 and TRBJ1-2; D not resolved. V dropped 0 bases and J dropped 5 bases, with 13 bases sitting between them. Germline V CDR1 and CDR2: ENHRY, SYGVKD. The CDR3 totals 15 residues. In DNA, the CDR3 is TGTGCCATCAGTGAGTCACAGAACACTTTTTATGGCTACACCTTC. Protein: CAISESQNTFYGYTF.

This chain joins TRBV7-9 and TRBJ2-5; the match to TRBD1 covers 7 bases. Trimming cost V 4 bases and J 0 bases; bases outside gene matches: 2. The germline V gene encodes CDR1 SEHNR and CDR2 FQNEAQ (reference sequence). The CDR3 runs 14 residues. The CDR3 here is CASSSDRDQETQYF. The CDR3, as DNA: TGTGCCAGCAGCTCAGACAGGGACCAAGAGACCCAGTACTTC.

The chain recombines TRBV7-9 with TRBJ2-3; perhaps TRBD2 as D (5 bases). The CDR3 consists of 12 residues. Germline assignment: CDR1 SEHNR and CDR2 FQNEAQ (reference sequence). Trimming left V 5 bases short and J 6 bases short, with 9 bases between. CDR3 residues: CASSAREDTQYF. CDR3 bases: TGTGCCAGCAGCGCGAGGGAGGATACGCAGTATTTT.

The V and J genes are TRBV28 and TRBJ1-4, with D possibly TRBD1 on 6 matching bases. The CDR3 length is 16 residues. The V gene lost 2 bases and the J gene lost 7 bases, with 17 bases spanning the gap. Germline loops: CDR1 MDHEN, CDR2 SYDVKM. CDR3 nucleotide sequence: TGTGCCAGCAGTTTAATCCCGGACAGCGTGGGTGAAAAACTGTTTTTT. Amino acid sequence: CASSLIPDSVGEKLFF.

V usage is TRBV5-1 and J usage is TRBJ2-1; TRBD1 aligns across 11 bases. The germline CDR1 and CDR2 sequences are SGHRS and YFSETQ. The junction had 3 bases not matched to a gene; V was cut back by 3 bases and J by 4 bases. The CDR3 is 15 amino acids. The CDR3 here is CASSWTGGAYNEQFF. CDR3 nucleotides: TGCGCCAGCAGCTGGACAGGGGGCGCTTACAATGAGCAGTTCTTC.

This clone was seen just once. The chain employs TRBV11-2 and TRBJ2-7, with D perhaps TRBD1 (6 bases). The CDR3 extends over 15 amino acids. Per the germline V gene, CDR1 is SGHAT and CDR2 is FQNNGV. V lost 5 bases and J lost 4, with 18 bases in between. CDR3 in DNA: TGTGCCAGCAGCCCATATGGACAGAGCGATTACGAGCAGTACGTC. It encodes CASSPYGQSDYEQYV.

V usage is TRBV2 and J usage is TRBJ1-2, with D perhaps matching TRBD1 (5 bases). In germline, CDR1 is SNHLY, CDR2 FYNNEI. V lost 2 bases to trimming and J lost 0 bases, with 16 bases between them. The CDR3 covers 17 residues. The CDR3 sequence: CASSEMMAGLANYGYTF. In DNA form, the CDR3 reads TGTGCCAGCAGTGAAATGATGGCAGGGCTAGCTAACTATGGCTACACCTTC.

The V call is TRBV7-2, the J call TRBJ2-1, with D hard to call. The V end lost 5 bases, the J end lost 8 bases, and 10 bases lay between the germline ends. The CDR3 is 12 amino acids. Per the germline V gene, CDR1 is SGHTA and CDR2 is FQGNSA. CDR3 sequence (DNA): TGTGCCAGCAGCCTTAGACGGGATGAGCAGTTCTTC. Translating gives CASSLRRDEQFF.

The chain has TRBV9 and TRBJ1-1; unclear D gene. CDR3 length: 13 residues. Germline assignment: CDR1 SGDLS and CDR2 YYNGEE. V lost 7 bases and J 0 bases, leaving 10 bases between the germline ends. The CDR3 spells CASADGMNTEAFF. CDR3 in DNA: TGTGCCAGCGCGGACGGGATGAACACTGAAGCTTTCTTT.

The chain joins TRBV5-4 to TRBJ2-3; 7 bases line up with TRBD1. V dropped 4 bases and J dropped 3; count of bases not matched to a gene: 8. In germline, CDR1 is SGHNT, CDR2 YYREEE (reference sequence). The CDR3 has 15 residues. The CDR3 DNA reads TGTGCCAGCAGCGGTAACAGGGGATGGACAGATACGCAGTATTTT. Its protein product is CASSGNRGWTDTQYF.

The chain uses TRBV7-8 and TRBJ1-3; D call uncertain. The V end was cut by 0 bases, the J end by 1 base, with 10 bases between. This CDR3 is built from 16 residues. Looked up from germline, CDR1 is SGHVS and CDR2 is FQNEAQ. The chain's CDR3 is CASSLAGISSGNTIYF. The CDR3 coding sequence is TGTGCCAGCAGCTTAGCGGGCATTTCTTCTGGAAACACCATATATTTT.

This rearrangement joins TRBV5-1 to TRBJ1-1; D may be TRBD1 (6 bases). The length of the CDR3 is 15 residues. Germline CDR1 and CDR2: SGHRS and YFSETQ. V was clipped by 0 bases and J by 5 bases, with 14 bases between them. DNA of the CDR3: TGCGCCAGCAGCTTGGCAGGACAGCCCAAAACTGAAGCTTTCTTT. It specifies CASSLAGQPKTEAFF.

The table lists this clone with a few counts. The V call is TRBV6-4, the J call TRBJ2-1; D is unclear. The CDR3 extends over 15 amino acids. Germline CDR1 MRHNA, CDR2 SNTAGT. Trimming shortened V by 4 bases and J by 8 bases, and 18 bases separated the two germline ends. The CDR3 sequence is CASSVEAPSFDEQFF. The CDR3 DNA sequence: TGTGCCAGCAGTGTAGAGGCCCCGTCCTTTGATGAGCAGTTCTTC.

This clone was found once. J is TRBJ2-1 and V is TRBV9, with D perhaps matching TRBD2 (7 bases). Trimming pared 4 bases from V and 4 bases from J, leaving 15 bases between. Germline lookup yields CDR1 SGDLS and CDR2 YYNGEE. There are 15 residues in the CDR3. CDR3 DNA sequence: TGTGCCAGCAGCCGAGGGGGGGGTACGTACAATGAGCAGTTCTTC. It specifies CASSRGGGTYNEQFF.

This clone was detected a few times. The chain combines TRBV5-6 with TRBJ1-2; no firm D call. V gave up 5 bases and J gave up 2 bases, with 10 bases separating them. This CDR3 comprises 13 residues. From germline, CDR1 is SGHDT and CDR2 YYEEEE. The CDR3 region is CASSYSTNYGYTF. CDR3 DNA: TGTGCCAGCAGTTACAGTACAAACTATGGCTACACCTTC.

CDR3 in amino acids: CASSSRTGVSSGANVLTF. The CDR3, as DNA: TGTGCCAGCAGCTCAAGGACAGGAGTTAGCTCTGGGGCCAACGTCCTGACTTTC. The genes are TRBV7-8 and TRBJ2-6; 7 positions agree with TRBD1. Per the germline V gene, CDR1 is SGHVS and CDR2 is FQNEAQ. The V gene end was trimmed by 4 bases and the J gene end by 0 bases; junction bases not matched to a gene: 9. The CDR3 consists of 18 residues.

The chain has TRBV10-3 and TRBJ1-1; no reliable D call. The CDR3 loop spans 12 amino acids. CDR1 is ENHRY, CDR2 SYGVKD, per germline. The V gene lost 8 bases and the J gene lost 1 base, with 8 bases spanning the gap. The CDR3 loop reads CAIRESNTEAFF. DNA of the CDR3: TGTGCCATCCGGGAATCGAACACTGAAGCTTTCTTT.

In its sample, this clone is medium-sized (0.01 to 0.1%). The chain is built from TRBV4-1 and TRBJ2-1, with 11 positions matching TRBD1. The J segment lost 9 bases and the V segment lost 1 base, leaving 5 bases of the junction unmatched. The CDR3 sequence is 15 residues long. Germline lookup yields CDR1 MGHRA and CDR2 YSYEKL. CDR3 region: CASSQAGTGGGEQFF. The CDR3 DNA sequence: TGCGCCAGCAGCCAAGCCGGGACAGGGGGGGGTGAGCAGTTCTTC.